Here is one TCR beta chain with its context. TCRdb used MiXCR to reprocess the 5' RACE reads, holding one entry per CDR3 protein. This sample yields 45,000 to 70,000 distinct CDR3 sequences, of which 28% are seen a single time; about 3% belongs to the top ten. CDR1 MNHNS and CDR2 SASEGT come from the germline V gene. The ends were cut back, 3 bases at V and 8 bases at J, with 14 bases in the middle. There are 14 residues in the CDR3. This chain uses TRBV6-1 with TRBJ1-5; D is unresolved. The sample comprised tumor-infiltrating memory CD4+ T cells sorted from the breast tumor. Noted subset: memory CD4+ T cells, CD4+CD45RO+CD25-. The clonotype originates from a female donor with breast cancer. CDR3: CASSEGTTSEPQHF. Written as DNA, the CDR3 is TGTGCCAGCAGTGAGGGCACGACCTCCGAGCCCCAGCATTTT.